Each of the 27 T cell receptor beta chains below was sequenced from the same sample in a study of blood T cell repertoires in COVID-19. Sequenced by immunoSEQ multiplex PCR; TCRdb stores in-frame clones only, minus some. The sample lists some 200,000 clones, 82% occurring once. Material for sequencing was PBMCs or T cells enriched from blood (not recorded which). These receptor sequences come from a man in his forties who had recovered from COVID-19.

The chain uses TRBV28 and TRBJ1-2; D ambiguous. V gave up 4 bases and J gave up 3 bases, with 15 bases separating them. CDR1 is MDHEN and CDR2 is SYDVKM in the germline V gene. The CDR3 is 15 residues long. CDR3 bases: TGTGCCAGCAGTTCGGTCGGAGGCCGTGACTATGGCTACACCTTC. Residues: CASSSVGGRDYGYTF.

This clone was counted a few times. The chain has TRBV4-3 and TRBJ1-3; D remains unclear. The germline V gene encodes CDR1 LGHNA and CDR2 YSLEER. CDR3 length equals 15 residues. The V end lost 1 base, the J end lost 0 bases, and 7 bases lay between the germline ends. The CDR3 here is CASSQVASSGNTIYF. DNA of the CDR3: TGCGCCAGCAGCCAAGTAGCATCCTCTGGAAACACCATATATTTT.

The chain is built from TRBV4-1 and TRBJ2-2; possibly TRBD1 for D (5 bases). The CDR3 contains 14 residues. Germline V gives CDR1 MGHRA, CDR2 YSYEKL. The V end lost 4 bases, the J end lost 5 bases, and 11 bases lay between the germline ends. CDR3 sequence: CASSPQGRTGELFF. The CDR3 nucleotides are TGCGCCAGCAGCCCGCAGGGTCGGACCGGGGAGCTGTTTTTT.

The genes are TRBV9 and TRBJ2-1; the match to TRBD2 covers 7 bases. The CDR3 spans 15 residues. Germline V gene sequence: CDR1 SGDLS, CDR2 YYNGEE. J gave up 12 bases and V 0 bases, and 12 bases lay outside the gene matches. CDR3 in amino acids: CASSVGMGGRFGQFF. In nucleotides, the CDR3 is TGTGCCAGCAGCGTAGGAATGGGAGGGCGCTTCGGGCAGTTCTTC.

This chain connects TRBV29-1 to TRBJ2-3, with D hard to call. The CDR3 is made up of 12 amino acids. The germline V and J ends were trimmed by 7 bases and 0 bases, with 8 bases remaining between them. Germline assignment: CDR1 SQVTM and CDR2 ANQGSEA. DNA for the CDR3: TGCAGCGAAATGACAAGCACAGATACGCAGTATTTT. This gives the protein CSEMTSTDTQYF.

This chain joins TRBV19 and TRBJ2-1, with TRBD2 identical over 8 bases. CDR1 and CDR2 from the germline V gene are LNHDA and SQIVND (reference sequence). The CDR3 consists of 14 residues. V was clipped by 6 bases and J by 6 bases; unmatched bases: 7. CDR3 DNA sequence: TGTGCCAGTAGCTGGACTAGCTCAAGCAATGAGCAGTTCTTC. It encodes CASSWTSSSNEQFF.

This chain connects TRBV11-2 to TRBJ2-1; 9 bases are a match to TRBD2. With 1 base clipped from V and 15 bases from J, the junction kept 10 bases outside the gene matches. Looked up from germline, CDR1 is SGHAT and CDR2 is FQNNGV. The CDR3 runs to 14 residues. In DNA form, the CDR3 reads TGTGCCAGCAGCTTAGCCGGTCTAGCGGGGAAAGCGTTCTTC. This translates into CASSLAGLAGKAFF. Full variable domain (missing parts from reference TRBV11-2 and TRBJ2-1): EAGVAQSPRYKIIEKRQSVAFWCNPISGHATLYWYQQILGQGPKLLIQFQNNGVVDDSQLPKDRFSAERLKGVDSTLKIQPAKLEDSAVYLCASSLAGLAGKAFFGPGTRLTVL.

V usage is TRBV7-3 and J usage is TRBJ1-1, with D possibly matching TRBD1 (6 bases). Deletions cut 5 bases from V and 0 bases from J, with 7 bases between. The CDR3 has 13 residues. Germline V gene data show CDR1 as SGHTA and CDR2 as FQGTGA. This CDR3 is CASSRQVNTEAFF. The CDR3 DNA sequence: TGTGCCAGCAGCCGACAGGTGAACACTGAAGCTTTCTTT.

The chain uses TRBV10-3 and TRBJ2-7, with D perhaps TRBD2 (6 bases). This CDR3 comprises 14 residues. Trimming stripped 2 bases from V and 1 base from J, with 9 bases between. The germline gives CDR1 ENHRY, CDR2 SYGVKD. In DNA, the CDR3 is TGTGCCATCAGTGAGGGGGGGTCTTCCTACGAGCAGTACGTC. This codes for CAISEGGSSYEQYV.

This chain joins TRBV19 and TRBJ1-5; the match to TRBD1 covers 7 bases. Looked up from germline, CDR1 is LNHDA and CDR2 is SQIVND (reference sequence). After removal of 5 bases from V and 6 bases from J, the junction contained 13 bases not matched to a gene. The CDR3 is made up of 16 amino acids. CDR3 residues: CASSAHQTGSGQPQHF. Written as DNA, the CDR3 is TGTGCCAGTAGTGCCCACCAGACAGGGTCGGGTCAGCCCCAGCATTTT.

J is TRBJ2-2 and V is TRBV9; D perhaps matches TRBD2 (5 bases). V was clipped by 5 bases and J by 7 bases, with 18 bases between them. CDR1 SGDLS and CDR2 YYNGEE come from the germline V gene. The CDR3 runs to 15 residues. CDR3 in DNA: TGTGCCAGCAGTTCTGGACTCGAGTGGGGCGGGGAGCTGTTTTTT. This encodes CASSSGLEWGGELFF.

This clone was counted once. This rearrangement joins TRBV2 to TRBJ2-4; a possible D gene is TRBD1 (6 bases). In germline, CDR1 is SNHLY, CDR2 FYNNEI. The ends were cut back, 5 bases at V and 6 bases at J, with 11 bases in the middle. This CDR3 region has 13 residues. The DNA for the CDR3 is TGTGCCAGCAGTCTCGTACAGGGAAACATTCAGTACTTC. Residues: CASSLVQGNIQYF.

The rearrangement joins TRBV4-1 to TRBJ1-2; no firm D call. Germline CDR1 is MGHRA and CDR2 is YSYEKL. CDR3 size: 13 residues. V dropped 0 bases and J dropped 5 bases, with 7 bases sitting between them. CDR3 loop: CASSQDKQYGYTF. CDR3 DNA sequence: TGCGCCAGCAGCCAAGATAAACAGTATGGCTACACCTTC.

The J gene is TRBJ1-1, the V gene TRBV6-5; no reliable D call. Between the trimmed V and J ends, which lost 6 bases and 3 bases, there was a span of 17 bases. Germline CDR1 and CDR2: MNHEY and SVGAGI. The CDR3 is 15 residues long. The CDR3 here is CASSYQSPVYTEAFF. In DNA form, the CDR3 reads TGTGCCAGCAGCTACCAAAGCCCCGTGTACACTGAAGCTTTCTTT.

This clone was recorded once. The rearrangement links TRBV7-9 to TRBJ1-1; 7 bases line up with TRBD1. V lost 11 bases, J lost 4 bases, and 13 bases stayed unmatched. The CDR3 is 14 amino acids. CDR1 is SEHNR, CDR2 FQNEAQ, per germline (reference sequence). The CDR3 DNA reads TGTGCCTTCGAGCTGGGGGCAGGGGGCACTGAAGCTTTCTTT. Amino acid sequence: CAFELGAGGTEAFF.

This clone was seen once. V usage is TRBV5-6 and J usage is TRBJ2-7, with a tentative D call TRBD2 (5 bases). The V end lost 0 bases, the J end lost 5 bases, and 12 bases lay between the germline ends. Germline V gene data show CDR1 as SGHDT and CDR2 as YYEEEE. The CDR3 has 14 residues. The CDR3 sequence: CASSLEASLNEQYV. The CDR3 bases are TGTGCCAGCAGCTTGGAGGCTAGCCTAAACGAGCAGTACGTC.

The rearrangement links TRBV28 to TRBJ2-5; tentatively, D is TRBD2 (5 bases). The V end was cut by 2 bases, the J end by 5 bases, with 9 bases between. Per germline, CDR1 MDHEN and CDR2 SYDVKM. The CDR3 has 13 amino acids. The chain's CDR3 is CASSLRWRETQYF. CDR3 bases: TGTGCCAGCAGTTTAAGGTGGAGGGAGACCCAGTACTTC.

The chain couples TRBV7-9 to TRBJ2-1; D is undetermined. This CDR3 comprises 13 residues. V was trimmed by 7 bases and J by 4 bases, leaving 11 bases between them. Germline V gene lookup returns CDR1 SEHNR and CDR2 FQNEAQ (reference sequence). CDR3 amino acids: CASTSGAYNEQFF. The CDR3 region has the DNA TGTGCCAGCACCTCCGGAGCTTACAATGAGCAGTTCTTC.

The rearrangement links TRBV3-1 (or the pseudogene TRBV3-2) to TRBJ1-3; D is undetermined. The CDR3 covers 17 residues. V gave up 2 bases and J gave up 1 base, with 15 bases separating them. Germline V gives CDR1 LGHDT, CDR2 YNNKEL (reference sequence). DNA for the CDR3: TGTGCCAGCAGCCAAAGCTTCGTGGGAGCATCTGGAAACACCATATATTTT. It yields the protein CASSQSFVGASGNTIYF.

The CDR3 DNA reads as TGTGCCAGCAGTGGACAGGGACTCACAGATACGCAGTATTTT. This gives the protein CASSGQGLTDTQYF. The rearrangement links TRBV2 to TRBJ2-3; D is possibly TRBD1 (7 bases). The germline V and J ends were trimmed by 4 bases and 2 bases, with 10 bases remaining between them. Germline V CDR1 and CDR2: SNHLY, FYNNEI. CDR3 length: 14 residues.

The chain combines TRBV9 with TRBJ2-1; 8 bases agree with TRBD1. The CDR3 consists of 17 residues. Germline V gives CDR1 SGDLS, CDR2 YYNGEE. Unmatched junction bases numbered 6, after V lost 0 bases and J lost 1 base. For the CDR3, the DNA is TGTGCCAGCAGCGTAGGGGCCCGGGACAGGTCCTACAATGAGCAGTTCTTC. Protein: CASSVGARDRSYNEQFF.

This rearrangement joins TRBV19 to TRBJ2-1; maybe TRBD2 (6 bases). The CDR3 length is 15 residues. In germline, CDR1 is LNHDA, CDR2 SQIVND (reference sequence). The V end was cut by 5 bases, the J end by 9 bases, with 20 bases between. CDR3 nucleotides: TGTGCCAGTAGTGGGGCGCGGGGAGCCTATATTGAGCAGTTCTTC. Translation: CASSGARGAYIEQFF.

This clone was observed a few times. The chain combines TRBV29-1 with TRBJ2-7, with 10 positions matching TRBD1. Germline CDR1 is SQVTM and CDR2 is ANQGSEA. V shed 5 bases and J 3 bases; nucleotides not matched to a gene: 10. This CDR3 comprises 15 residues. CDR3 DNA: TGCAGCGTTTCAGGATCCGGGACAGGGGACTACGAGCAGTACTTC. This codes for CSVSGSGTGDYEQYF.

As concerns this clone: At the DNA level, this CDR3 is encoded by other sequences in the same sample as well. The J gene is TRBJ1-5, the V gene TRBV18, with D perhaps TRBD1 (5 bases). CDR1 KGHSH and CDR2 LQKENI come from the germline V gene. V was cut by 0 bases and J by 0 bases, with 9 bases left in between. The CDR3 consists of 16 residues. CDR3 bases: TGTGCCAGCTCACCACCCGGGGGGTATAGCAATCAGCCCCAGCATTTT. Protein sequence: CASSPPGGYSNQPQHF. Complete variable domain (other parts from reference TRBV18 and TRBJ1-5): NAGVMQNPRHLVRRRGQEARLRCSPMKGHSHVYWYRQLPEEGLKFMVYLQKENIIDESGMPKERFSAEFPKEGPSILRIQQVVRGDSAAYFCASSPPGGYSNQPQHFGDGTRLSIL.

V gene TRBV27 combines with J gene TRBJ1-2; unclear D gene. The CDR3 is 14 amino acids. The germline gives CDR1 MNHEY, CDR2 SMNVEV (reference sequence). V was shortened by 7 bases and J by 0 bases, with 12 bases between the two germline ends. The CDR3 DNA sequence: TGTGCCAGCATTTCAGGCCCCGCTAACTATGGCTACACCTTC. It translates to CASISGPANYGYTF.

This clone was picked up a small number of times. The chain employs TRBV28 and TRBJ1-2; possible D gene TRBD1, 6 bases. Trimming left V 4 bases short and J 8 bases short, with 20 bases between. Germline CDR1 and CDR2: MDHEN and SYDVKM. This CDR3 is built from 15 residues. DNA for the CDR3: TGTGCCAGCAGTTCCCCGACAGGAGCGTTGCGAGGCTACACCTTC. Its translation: CASSSPTGALRGYTF.

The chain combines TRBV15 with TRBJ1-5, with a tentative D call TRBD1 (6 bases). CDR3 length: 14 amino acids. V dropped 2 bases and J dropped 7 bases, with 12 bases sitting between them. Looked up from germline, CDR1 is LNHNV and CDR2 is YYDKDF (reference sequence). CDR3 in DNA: TGTGCCACCAGCAGATTACAGGGAGACCAGCCCCAGCATTTT. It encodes CATSRLQGDQPQHF.